Listed here is a single T cell receptor beta chain. Only Caucasian adults living in Nashville, Tennessee made up the donor group. Each unsorted sample relied on 70 million to 90 million PBMCs as its source of genomic DNA. The data were taken from a study of shared clonotypes between healthy human individuals. Study-wide context: The people who gave samples were two women and a few men aged 18 to 49.

For each subset, genomic DNA was distributed in equal portions over several immunoSEQ plates. Libraries were prepared by immunoSEQ multiplex PCR; TCRdb keeps only in-frame clonotypes and omits some of them. The data hold around 510,000 clones, with around 76% observed a single time. This TCR came from a woman between 40 and 55 years old in good health. Some clones in this sample may be carry-over from other donors' samples. The sequenced sample consisted of PBMCs.

In nucleotides, the CDR3 is TGTGCCAGCAGCCAAGATTACCTGGGTAATGAAAAACTGTTTTTT. Encoded protein: CASSQDYLGNEKLFF. The chain employs TRBV4-2 and TRBJ1-4; D remains ambiguous. Germline V gene sequence: CDR1 LGHNA, CDR2 YNFKEQ. CDR3 size: 15 residues. The V gene lost 0 bases and the J gene lost 4 bases, with 9 bases spanning the gap.